This TCR beta chain originates from a study of T cells in Graves' hyperthyroidism and ophthalmopathy. From RNA transcripts, TCR beta CDR3 regions were amplified. Carried out on the TCR CDR3, a first-round RT-PCR used the HTBI primer set. Each CDR3 protein gets one entry after TCRdb re-called the multiplex PCR reads with MiXCR. This table holds hundreds of thousands of distinct CDR3 sequences, roughly 24% found once. CDR1 is MDHEN, CDR2 SYDVKM, per germline. CDR3 length: 17 residues. Unmatched junction bases numbered 7, after V lost 2 bases and J lost 5 bases. This clonotype appeared a few times. The sample was blood. This chain uses TRBV28 with TRBJ2-2; TRBD2 aligns across 11 bases. The sequence derives from a woman under 40 with Graves' ophthalmopathy. The CDR3 region is CASSLPSSGRWTGELFF. The DNA of the CDR3 is TGTGCCAGCAGTTTACCCTCTAGCGGGAGGTGGACCGGGGAGCTGTTTTTT.